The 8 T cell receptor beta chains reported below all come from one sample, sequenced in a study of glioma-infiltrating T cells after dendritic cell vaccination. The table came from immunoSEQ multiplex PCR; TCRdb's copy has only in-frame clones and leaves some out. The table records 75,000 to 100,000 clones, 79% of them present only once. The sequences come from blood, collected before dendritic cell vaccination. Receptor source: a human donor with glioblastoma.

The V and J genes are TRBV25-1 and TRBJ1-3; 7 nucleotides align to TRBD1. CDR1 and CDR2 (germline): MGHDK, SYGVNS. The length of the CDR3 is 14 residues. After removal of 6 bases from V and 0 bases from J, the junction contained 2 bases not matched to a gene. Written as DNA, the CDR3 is TGTGCCAGCAGGGACAGGCACTCTGGAAACACCATATATTTT. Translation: CASRDRHSGNTIYF.

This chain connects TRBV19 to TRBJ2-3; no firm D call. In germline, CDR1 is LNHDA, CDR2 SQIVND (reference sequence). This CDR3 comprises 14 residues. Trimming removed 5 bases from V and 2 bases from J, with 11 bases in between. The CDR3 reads CASSAWAITDTQYF. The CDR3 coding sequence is TGTGCCAGTAGTGCCTGGGCTATCACAGATACGCAGTATTTT. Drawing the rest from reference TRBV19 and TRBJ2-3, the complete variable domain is DGGITQSPKYLFRKEGQNVTLSCEQNLNHDAMYWYRQDPGQGLRLIYYSQIVNDFQKGDIAEGYSVSREKKESFPLTVTSAQKNPTAFYLCASSAWAITDTQYFGPGTRLTVL.

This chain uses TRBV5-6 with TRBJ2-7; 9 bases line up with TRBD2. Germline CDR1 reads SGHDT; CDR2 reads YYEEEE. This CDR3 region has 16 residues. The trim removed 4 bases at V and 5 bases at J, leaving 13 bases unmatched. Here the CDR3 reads CASSPPRASGADEQYF. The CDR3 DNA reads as TGTGCCAGCAGCCCACCCAGGGCTAGCGGGGCTGACGAGCAGTACTTC.

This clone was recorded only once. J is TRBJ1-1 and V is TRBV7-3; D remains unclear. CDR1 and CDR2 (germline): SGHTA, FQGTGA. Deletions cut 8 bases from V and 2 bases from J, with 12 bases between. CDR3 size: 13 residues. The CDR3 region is CASRTTSNTEAFF. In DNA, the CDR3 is TGTGCCAGCCGCACAACAAGTAACACTGAAGCTTTCTTT. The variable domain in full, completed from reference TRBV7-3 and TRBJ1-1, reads GAGVSQTPSNKVTEKGKYVELRCDPISGHTALYWYRQSLGQGPEFLIYFQGTGAADDSGLPNDRFFAVRPEGSVSTLKIQRTERGDSAVYLCASRTTSNTEAFFGQGTRLTVV.

The CDR3 DNA follows: TGTGCCAGCAGCTTTAGACAGGTCCATGGCTACACCTTC. Protein: CASSFRQVHGYTF. J is TRBJ1-2 and V is TRBV7-2, with TRBD1 as a possible D gene (6 bases). Germline lookup yields CDR1 SGHTA and CDR2 FQGNSA. The CDR3 is 13 residues long. The germline V and J ends were trimmed by 3 bases and 6 bases, with 11 bases remaining between them. Full variable domain (rest looked up from reference TRBV7-2 and TRBJ1-2): GAGVSQSPSNKVTEKGKDVELRCDPISGHTALYWYRQSLGQGLEFLIYFQGNSAPDKSGLPSDRFSAERTGGSVSTLTIQRTQQEDSAVYLCASSFRQVHGYTFGSGTRLTVV.

This chain's CDR3 is CASSLGGGLAETSTDTQYF. In DNA, the CDR3 is TGTGCCAGCAGTTTAGGCGGTGGACTAGCGGAGACTAGCACAGATACGCAGTATTTT. V gene TRBV27 combines with J gene TRBJ2-3, with TRBD2 identical over 10 bases. J gave up 0 bases and V 2 bases, and 11 bases lay outside the gene matches. CDR3 length: 19 amino acids. CDR1 is MNHEY and CDR2 is SMNVEV in the germline V gene (reference sequence).

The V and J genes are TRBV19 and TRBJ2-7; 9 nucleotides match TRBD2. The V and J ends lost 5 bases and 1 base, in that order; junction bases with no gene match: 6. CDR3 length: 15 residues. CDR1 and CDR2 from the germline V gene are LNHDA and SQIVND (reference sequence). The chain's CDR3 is CASSRLADTSYEQYF. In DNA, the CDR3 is TGTGCCAGTAGTCGACTAGCGGATACATCCTACGAGCAGTACTTC.

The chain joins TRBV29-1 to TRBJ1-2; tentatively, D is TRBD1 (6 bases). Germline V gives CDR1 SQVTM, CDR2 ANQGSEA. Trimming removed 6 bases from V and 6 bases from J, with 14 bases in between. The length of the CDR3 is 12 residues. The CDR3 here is CSVEKGQNGYTF. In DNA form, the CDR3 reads TGCAGCGTAGAAAAAGGACAGAATGGCTACACCTTC. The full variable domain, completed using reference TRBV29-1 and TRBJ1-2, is SAVISQKPSRDICQRGTSLTIQCQVDSQVTMMFWYRQQPGQSLTLIATANQGSEATYESGFVIDKFPISRPNLTFSTLTVSNMSPEDSSIYLCSVEKGQNGYTFGSGTRLTVV.